This is a list of T cell receptor beta chains from one sample in a study of T-cell reconstitution after alpha-beta-depleted transplantation in children. TCRdb re-derived calls from the PCR reads in MiXCR, one entry per CDR3 protein. The sample includes about 980,000 distinct CDR3 sequences, about 29% seen only once; the top ten take 25% to 35%. Sequencing used PBMCs, mostly from graft donor cells, obtained 360 days after TCRalphabeta/CD19-depleted stem cell transplant. The receptors were gathered from a boy in the first two years of life who had a stem cell transplant for SCID, so the T cells may come from the graft donor. CDR3s include the opening cysteine and the closing phenylalanine or tryptophan. Each record gives: J gene, V gene, clone size, D gene, CDR3 protein, CDR3 DNA. A D gene is named only where the DNA matches it firmly. The size entry is marked missing in some rows and otherwise reads once, few, many or a size class.

j_gene: TRBJ2-3
v_gene: TRBV20-1
abundance: few
d_gene: NA
CDR3aa: CSTILALTDTQYF
CDR3nt: TGCAGTACAATCCTAGCCCTCACAGATACGCAGTATTTT

j_gene: TRBJ2-1
v_gene: TRBV15
abundance: NA
d_gene: NA
CDR3aa: CATSRRMALRDGRSYNEQFF
CDR3nt: TGTGCCACCAGCAGAAGGATGGCCCTACGGGACGGCCGCTCCTACAATGAGCAGTTCTTC

j_gene: TRBJ1-1
v_gene: TRBV5-1
abundance: NA
d_gene: NA
CDR3aa: CASSLAPQVSNTEAFF
CDR3nt: TGCGCCAGCAGCTTGGCCCCGCAGGTGTCGAACACTGAAGCTTTCTTT

j_gene: TRBJ2-2
v_gene: TRBV7-3
abundance: NA
d_gene: TRBD1
CDR3aa: CASSFSGGSGELFF
CDR3nt: TGTGCCAGCAGCTTCTCAGGGGGCTCCGGGGAGCTGTTTTTT

j_gene: TRBJ2-2
v_gene: TRBV7-2
abundance: many
d_gene: NA
CDR3aa: CASSHGITGELFF
CDR3nt: TGTGCCAGCAGCCATGGGATCACCGGGGAGCTGTTTTTT

j_gene: TRBJ2-7
v_gene: TRBV12-3/TRBV12-4
abundance: many
d_gene: NA
CDR3aa: CASSPPGVPYEQYF
CDR3nt: TGTGCCAGCAGTCCCCCGGGAGTACCCTACGAGCAGTACTTC

j_gene: TRBJ1-2
v_gene: TRBV7-2
abundance: NA
d_gene: NA
CDR3aa: CASKKAYGYTF
CDR3nt: TGTGCCAGCAAGAAGGCCTATGGCTACACCTTC

j_gene: TRBJ2-1
v_gene: TRBV12-3/TRBV12-4
abundance: few
d_gene: NA
CDR3aa: CASSLIGGYEQFF
CDR3nt: TGTGCCAGCAGTTTAATTGGGGGCTATGAGCAGTTCTTC

j_gene: TRBJ1-4
v_gene: TRBV9
abundance: NA
d_gene: NA
CDR3aa: CASSVGSGSWGEKLFF
CDR3nt: TGTGCCAGCAGCGTAGGATCGGGAAGTTGGGGCGAAAAACTGTTTTTT

j_gene: TRBJ2-7
v_gene: TRBV6-1
abundance: NA
d_gene: TRBD1
CDR3aa: CASSPITDRVKTYEQYF
CDR3nt: TGTGCCAGCAGTCCAATTACCGACAGGGTGAAGACCTACGAGCAGTACTTC

j_gene: TRBJ2-2
v_gene: TRBV7-2
abundance: few
d_gene: NA
CDR3aa: CASSLARAGTGELFF
CDR3nt: TGTGCCAGCAGCTTAGCGCGTGCCGGGACCGGGGAGCTGTTTTTT

j_gene: TRBJ2-5
v_gene: TRBV28
abundance: NA
d_gene: TRBD2
CDR3aa: CASRGGYPETQYF
CDR3nt: TGTGCCAGCAGGGGGGGGTATCCGGAGACCCAGTACTTC

j_gene: TRBJ2-3
v_gene: TRBV10-3
abundance: NA
d_gene: NA
CDR3aa: CAIREGHGGSSTDTQYF
CDR3nt: TGTGCCATCCGAGAGGGTCACGGAGGCTCGAGCACAGATACGCAGTATTTT